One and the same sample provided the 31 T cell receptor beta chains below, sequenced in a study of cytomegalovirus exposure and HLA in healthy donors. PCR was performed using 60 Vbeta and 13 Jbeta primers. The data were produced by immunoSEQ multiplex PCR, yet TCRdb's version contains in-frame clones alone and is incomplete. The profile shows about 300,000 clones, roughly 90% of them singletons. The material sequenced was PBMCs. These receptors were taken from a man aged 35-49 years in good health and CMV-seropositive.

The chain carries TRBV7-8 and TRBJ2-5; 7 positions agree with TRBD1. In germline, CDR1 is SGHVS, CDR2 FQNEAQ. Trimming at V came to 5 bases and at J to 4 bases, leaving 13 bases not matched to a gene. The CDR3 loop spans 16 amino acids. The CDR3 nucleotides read TGTGCCAGCAGCCGCCGACGACAGGGCCGACCAGAGACCCAGTACTTC. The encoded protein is CASSRRRQGRPETQYF.

As DNA, the CDR3 is TGTGCCACCAGCAGAGGGACTAGTCGAGGGGATACGCAGTATTTT. Translated: CATSRGTSRGDTQYF. The chain carries TRBV15 and TRBJ2-3; 7 nucleotides agree with TRBD2. There are 15 residues in the CDR3. The V and J ends lost 1 base and 6 bases, in that order; junction bases with no gene match: 7. Germline V lookup: CDR1 LNHNV, CDR2 YYDKDF (reference sequence).

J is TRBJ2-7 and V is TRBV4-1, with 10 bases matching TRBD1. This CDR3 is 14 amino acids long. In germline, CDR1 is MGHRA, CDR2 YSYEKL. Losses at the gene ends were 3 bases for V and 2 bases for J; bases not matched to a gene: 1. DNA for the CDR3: TGCGCCAGCAGCCAGGGACAGGGGACCTACGAGCAGTACTTC. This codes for CASSQGQGTYEQYF.

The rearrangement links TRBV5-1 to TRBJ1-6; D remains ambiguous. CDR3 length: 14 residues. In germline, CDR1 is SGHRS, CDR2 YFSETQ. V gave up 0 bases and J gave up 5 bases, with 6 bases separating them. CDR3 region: CASSLGLDNSPLHF. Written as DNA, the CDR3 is TGCGCCAGCAGCTTGGGGCTCGATAATTCACCCCTCCACTTT.

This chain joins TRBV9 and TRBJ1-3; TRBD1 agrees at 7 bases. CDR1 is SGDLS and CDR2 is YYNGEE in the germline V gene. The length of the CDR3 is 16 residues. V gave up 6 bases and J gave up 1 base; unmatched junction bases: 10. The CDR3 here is CASTPTGTISGNTIYF. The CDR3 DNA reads TGTGCCAGCACCCCGACAGGGACGATATCTGGAAACACCATATATTTT.

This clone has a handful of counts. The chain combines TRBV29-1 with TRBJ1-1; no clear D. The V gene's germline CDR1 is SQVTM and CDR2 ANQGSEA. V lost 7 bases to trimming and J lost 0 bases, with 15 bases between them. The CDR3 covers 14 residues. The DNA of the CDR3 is TGCAGCGCCTCGTCAGGAAATATGAACACTGAAGCTTTCTTT. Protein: CSASSGNMNTEAFF. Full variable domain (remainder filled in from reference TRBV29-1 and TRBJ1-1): SAVISQKPSRDICQRGTSLTIQCQVDSQVTMMFWYRQQPGQSLTLIATANQGSEATYESGFVIDKFPISRPNLTFSTLTVSNMSPEDSSIYLCSASSGNMNTEAFFGQGTRLTVV.

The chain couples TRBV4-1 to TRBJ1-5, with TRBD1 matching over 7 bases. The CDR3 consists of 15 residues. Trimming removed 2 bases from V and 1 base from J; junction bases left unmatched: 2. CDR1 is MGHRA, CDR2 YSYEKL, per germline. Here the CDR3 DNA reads TGCGCCAGCAGCCAACAGACAGGGAGCAATCAGCCCCAGCATTTT. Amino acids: CASSQQTGSNQPQHF.

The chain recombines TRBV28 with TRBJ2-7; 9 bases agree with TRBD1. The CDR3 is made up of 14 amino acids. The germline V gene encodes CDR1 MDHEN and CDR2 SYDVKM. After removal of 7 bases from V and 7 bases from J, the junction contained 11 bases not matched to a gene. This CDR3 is CASKPGTGLYEQYF. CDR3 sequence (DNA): TGTGCCAGCAAACCCGGGACAGGGCTTTATGAGCAGTACTTC. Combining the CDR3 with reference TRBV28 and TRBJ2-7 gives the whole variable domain DVKVTQSSRYLVKRTGEKVFLECVQDMDHENMFWYRQDPGLGLRLIYFSYDVKMKEKGDIPEGYSVSREKKERFSLILESASTNQTSMYLCASKPGTGLYEQYFGPGTRLTVT.

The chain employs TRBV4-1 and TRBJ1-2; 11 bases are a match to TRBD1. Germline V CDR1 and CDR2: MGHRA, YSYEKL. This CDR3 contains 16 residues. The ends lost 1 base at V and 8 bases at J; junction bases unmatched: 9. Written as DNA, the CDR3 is TGCGCCAGCAGCCAAGTAGAAGGACAGGGGGCGCGGGGCTACACCTTC. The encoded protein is CASSQVEGQGARGYTF.

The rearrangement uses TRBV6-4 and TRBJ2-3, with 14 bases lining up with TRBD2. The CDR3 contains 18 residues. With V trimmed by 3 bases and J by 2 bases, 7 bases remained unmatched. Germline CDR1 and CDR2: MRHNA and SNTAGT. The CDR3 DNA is TGTGCCAGCAGTGAACTGACTAGCGGGAGGGCCTTCACAGATACGCAGTATTTT. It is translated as CASSELTSGRAFTDTQYF.

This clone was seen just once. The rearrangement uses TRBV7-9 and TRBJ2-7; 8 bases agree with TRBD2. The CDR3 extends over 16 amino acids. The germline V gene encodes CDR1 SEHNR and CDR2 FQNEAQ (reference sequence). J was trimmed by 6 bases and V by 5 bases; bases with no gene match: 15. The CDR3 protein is CASSTWGREVPGEQYF. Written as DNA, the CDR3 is TGTGCCAGCAGCACCTGGGGGCGGGAGGTCCCGGGCGAGCAGTACTTC.

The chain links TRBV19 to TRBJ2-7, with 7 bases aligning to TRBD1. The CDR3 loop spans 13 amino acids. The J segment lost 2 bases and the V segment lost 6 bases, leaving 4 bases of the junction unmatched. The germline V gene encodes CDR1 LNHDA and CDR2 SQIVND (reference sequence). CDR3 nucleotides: TGTGCCAGTAGCAGACAGGGAACCTACGAGCAGTACTTC. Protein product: CASSRQGTYEQYF.

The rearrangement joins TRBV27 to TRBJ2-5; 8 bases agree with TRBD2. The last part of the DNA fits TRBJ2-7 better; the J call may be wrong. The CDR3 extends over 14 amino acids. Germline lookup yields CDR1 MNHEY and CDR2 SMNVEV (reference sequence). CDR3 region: CASSLSGNSYEQYF. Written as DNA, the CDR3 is TGTGCCAGCAGCCTTAGCGGGAACTCCTACGAGCAGTACTTC.

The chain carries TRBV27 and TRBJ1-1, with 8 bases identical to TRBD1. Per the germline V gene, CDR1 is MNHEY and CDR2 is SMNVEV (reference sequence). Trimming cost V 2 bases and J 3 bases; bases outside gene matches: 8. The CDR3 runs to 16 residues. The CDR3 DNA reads TGTGCCAGCAGTTTAAGGCAGGGGGCTATGTACACTGAAGCTTTCTTT. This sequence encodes CASSLRQGAMYTEAFF.

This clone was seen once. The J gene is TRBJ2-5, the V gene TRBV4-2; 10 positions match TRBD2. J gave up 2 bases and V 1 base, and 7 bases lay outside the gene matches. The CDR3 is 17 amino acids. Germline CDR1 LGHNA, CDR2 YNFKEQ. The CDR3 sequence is CASSQGGTSGIQETQYF. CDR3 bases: TGTGCCAGCAGCCAAGGTGGAACTAGCGGGATTCAAGAGACCCAGTACTTC.

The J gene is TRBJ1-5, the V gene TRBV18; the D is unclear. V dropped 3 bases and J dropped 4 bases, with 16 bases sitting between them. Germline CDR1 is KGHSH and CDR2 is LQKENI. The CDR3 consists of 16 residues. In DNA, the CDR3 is TGTGCCAGCTCACCTTCGCCTCCGGGAACGAATCAGCCCCAGCATTTT. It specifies CASSPSPPGTNQPQHF.

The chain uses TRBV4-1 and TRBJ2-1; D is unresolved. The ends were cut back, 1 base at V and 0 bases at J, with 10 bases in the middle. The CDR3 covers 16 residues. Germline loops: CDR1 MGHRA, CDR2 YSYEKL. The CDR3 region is CASSQGATGSYNEQFF. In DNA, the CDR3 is TGCGCCAGCAGCCAAGGGGCTACCGGCTCCTACAATGAGCAGTTCTTC.

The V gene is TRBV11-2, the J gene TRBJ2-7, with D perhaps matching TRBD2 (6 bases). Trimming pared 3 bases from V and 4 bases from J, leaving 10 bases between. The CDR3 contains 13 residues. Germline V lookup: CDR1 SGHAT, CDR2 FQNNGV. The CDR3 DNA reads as TGTGCCAGCAGCTTTGGGAGCGGGTACGAGCAGTACTTC. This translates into CASSFGSGYEQYF.

CDR3 in amino acids: CASTLGAGPVEQYF. The CDR3 DNA reads as TGTGCCAGCACCCTAGGGGCGGGACCGGTTGAGCAGTACTTC. The V call is TRBV28, the J call TRBJ2-7, with a possible D match to TRBD2 (6 bases). V lost 7 bases, J lost 7 bases, and 20 bases lay in between. This CDR3 has 14 residues. The V gene's germline CDR1 is MDHEN and CDR2 SYDVKM.

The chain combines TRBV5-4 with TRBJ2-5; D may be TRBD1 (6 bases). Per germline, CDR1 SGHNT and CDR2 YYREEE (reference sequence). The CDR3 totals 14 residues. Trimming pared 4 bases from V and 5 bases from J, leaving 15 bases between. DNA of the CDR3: TGTGCCAGCAGCGGGCAACAGGGTTCGGAGACCCAGTACTTC. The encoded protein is CASSGQQGSETQYF.

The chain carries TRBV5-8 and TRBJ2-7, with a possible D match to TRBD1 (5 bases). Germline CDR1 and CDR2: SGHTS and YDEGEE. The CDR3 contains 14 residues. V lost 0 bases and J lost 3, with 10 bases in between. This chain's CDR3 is CASSLAGQGYEQYF. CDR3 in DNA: TGTGCCAGCAGCTTGGCCGGCCAGGGCTACGAGCAGTACTTC.

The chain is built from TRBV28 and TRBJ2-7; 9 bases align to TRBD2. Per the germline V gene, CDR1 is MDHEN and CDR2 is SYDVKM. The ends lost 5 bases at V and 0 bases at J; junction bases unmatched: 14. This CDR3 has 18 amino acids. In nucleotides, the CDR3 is TGTGCCAGCAGTAATCTTCTCCAACTAGCGGGCCTCTCCTACGAGCAGTACTTC. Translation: CASSNLLQLAGLSYEQYF.

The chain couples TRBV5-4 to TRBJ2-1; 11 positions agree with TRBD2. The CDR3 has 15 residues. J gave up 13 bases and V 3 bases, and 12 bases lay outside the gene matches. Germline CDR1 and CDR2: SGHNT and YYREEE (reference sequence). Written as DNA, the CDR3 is TGTGCCAGCAGCTCGCGACTAGCGGGACTCCCGTCACAGTTCTTC. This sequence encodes CASSSRLAGLPSQFF.

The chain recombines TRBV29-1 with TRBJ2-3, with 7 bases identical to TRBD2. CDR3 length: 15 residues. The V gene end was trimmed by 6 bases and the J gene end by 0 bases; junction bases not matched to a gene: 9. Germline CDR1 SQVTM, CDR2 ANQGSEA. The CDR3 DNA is TGCAGCGTGGAGGTACTAGCGCCTAGCACAGATACGCAGTATTTT. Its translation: CSVEVLAPSTDTQYF.

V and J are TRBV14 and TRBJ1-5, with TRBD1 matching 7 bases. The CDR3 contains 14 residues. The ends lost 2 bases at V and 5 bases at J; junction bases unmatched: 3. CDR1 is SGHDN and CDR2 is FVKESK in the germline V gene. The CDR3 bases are TGTGCCAGCAGCCAAACAGGGGTCGATCAGCCCCAGCATTTT. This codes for CASSQTGVDQPQHF.

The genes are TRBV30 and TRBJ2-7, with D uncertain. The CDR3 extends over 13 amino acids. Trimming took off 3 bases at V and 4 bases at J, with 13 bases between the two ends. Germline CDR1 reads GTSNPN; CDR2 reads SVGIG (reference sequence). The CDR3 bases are TGTGCCTGGAGCGGCCAGGAAATTTACGAGCAGTACTTC. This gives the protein CAWSGQEIYEQYF.

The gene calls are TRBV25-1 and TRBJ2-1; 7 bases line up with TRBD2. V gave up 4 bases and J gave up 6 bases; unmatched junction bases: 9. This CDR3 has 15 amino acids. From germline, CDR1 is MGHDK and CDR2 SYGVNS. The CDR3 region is CASSGGAGRGNEQFF. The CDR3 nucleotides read TGTGCCAGCAGTGGCGGGGCAGGGAGGGGCAATGAGCAGTTCTTC.

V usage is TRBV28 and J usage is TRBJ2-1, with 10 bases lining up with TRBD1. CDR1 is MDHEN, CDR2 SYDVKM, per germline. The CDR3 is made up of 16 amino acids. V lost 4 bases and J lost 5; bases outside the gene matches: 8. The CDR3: CASSSRTGGTHNEQFF. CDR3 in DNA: TGTGCCAGCAGTTCACGGACAGGGGGTACCCACAATGAGCAGTTCTTC.

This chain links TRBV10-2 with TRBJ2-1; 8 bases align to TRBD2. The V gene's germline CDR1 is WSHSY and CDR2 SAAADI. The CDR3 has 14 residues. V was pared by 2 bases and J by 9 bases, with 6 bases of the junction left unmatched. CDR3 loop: CASSEQRERAEQFF. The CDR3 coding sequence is TGCGCCAGCAGTGAGCAGCGGGAGAGGGCTGAGCAGTTCTTC.

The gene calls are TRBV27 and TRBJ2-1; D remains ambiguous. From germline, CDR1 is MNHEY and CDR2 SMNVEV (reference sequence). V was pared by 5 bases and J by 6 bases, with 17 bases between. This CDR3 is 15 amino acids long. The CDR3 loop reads CASSHTTTGANEQFF. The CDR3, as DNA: TGTGCCAGCAGTCATACAACAACTGGAGCCAATGAGCAGTTCTTC.

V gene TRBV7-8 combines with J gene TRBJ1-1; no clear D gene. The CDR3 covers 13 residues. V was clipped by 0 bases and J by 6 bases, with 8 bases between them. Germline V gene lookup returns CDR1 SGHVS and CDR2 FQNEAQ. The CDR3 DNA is TGTGCCAGCAGCTTAGCCCATGGAGCTGAAGCTTTCTTT. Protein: CASSLAHGAEAFF.